This T cell receptor (beta chain) was sequenced during a study of blood T cell repertoires in COVID-19. Study-wide background: There were acute and convalescent COVID-19 samples, and they came from the United States, Italy and Spain. T cells, B-cell-depleted T cells, or PBMCs supplied cDNA or gDNA.

As handled by the study authors: Reference gene primer amplification in the assay estimated nucleated cell counts. Clones were sequenced by immunoSEQ multiplex PCR, and TCRdb holds only the in-frame ones, with some missing. V, J and clone size are those of that table, while D and trimming were read from the DNA. The profile covers 400,000 to 500,000 clones, with 86% appearing a single time and under 1.5% taken by the ten largest. The V gene's germline CDR1 is LNHDA and CDR2 SQIVND (reference sequence). This CDR3 is built from 15 residues. Deletions cut 9 bases from V and 2 bases from J, with 17 bases between.

The receptor was isolated from a woman aged 25 to 39 with active or convalescent COVID-19. This chain links TRBV19 with TRBJ1-5, with D perhaps TRBD1 (5 bases). What was sequenced was peripheral blood. The CDR3 coding sequence is TGTGCCAGCGCTGGGGGAGGGAGAGGCAATCAGCCCCAGCATTTT. Protein sequence: CASAGGGRGNQPQHF. The full variable domain, its missing parts supplied by reference TRBV19 and TRBJ1-5, is DGGITQSPKYLFRKEGQNVTLSCEQNLNHDAMYWYRQDPGQGLRLIYYSQIVNDFQKGDIAEGYSVSREKKESFPLTVTSAQKNPTAFYLCASAGGGRGNQPQHFGDGTRLSIL.